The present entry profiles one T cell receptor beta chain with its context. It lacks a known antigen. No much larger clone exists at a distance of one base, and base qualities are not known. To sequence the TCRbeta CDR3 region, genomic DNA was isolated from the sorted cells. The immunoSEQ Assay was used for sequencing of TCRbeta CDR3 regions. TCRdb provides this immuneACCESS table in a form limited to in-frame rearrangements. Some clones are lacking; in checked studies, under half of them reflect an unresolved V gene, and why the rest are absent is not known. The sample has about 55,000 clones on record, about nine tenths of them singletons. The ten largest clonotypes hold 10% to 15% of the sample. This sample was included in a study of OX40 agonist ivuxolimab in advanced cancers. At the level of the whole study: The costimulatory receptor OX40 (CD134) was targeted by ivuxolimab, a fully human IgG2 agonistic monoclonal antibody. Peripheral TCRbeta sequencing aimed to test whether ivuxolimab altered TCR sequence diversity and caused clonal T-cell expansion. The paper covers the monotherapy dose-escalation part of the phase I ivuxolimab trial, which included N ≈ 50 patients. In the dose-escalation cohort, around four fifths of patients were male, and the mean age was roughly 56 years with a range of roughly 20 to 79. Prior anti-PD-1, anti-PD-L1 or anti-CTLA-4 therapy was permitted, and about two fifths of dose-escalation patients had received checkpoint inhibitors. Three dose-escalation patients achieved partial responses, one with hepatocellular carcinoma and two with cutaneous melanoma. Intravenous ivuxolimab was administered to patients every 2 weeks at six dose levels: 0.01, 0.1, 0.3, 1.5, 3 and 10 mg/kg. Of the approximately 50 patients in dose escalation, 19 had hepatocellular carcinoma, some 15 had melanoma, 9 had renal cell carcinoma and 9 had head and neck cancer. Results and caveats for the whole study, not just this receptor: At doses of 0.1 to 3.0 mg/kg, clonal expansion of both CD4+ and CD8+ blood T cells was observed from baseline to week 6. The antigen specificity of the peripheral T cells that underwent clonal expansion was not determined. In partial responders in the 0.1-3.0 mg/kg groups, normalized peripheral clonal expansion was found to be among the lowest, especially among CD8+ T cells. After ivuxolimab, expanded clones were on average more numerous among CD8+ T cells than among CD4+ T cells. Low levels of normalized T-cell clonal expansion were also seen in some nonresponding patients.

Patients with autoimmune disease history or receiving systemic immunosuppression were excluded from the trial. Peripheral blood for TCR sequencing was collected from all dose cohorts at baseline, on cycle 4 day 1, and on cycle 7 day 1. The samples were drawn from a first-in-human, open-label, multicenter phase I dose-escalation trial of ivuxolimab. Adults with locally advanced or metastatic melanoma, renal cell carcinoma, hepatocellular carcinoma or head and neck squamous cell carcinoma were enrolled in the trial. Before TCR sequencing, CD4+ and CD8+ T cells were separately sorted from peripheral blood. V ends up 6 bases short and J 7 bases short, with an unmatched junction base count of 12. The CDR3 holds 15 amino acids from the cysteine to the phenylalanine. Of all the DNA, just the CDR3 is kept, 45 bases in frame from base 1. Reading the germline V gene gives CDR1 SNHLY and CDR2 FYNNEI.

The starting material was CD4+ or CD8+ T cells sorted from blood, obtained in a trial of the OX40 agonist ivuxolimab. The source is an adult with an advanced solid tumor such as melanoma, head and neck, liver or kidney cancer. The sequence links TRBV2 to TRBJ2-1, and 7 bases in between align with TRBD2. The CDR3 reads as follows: CASSAGSGSWNEQFF. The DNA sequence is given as TGTGCCAGCAGCGCGGGTAGCGGGTCCTGGAATGAGCAGTTCTTC.